The T cell receptor (beta chain) under discussion was sequenced for a study of blood T cell repertoires in COVID-19. The overall study: Samples representing acute and convalescent COVID-19 were sourced from the United States, Italy and Spain. PBMCs, B-cell-depleted T cells, or T cells were the source of the cDNA or gDNA that made up the material.

How the authors handled the data: Reference gene primer amplification gave nucleated cell count estimates. Measured with immunoSEQ multiplex PCR; TCRdb has only the in-frame clones, and not every one. Clone size and the V and J calls come from that table; the DNA yielded D and trimming. The table has around 230,000 clones, 80% to 90% seen once. The germline V and J ends were trimmed by 3 bases and 4 bases, with 13 bases remaining between them. Germline V gives CDR1 LNHDA, CDR2 SQIVND (reference sequence). The CDR3 length is 15 residues. This clone was seen only once. This sequence originates from a woman aged 40 to 55 with active or convalescent COVID-19. Material: peripheral blood. The chain carries TRBV19 and TRBJ1-5; D unresolved. In DNA form, the CDR3 reads TGTGCCAGTAGTATCTCTGGAGGGAGGAATCAGCCCCAGCATTTT. This codes for CASSISGGRNQPQHF.